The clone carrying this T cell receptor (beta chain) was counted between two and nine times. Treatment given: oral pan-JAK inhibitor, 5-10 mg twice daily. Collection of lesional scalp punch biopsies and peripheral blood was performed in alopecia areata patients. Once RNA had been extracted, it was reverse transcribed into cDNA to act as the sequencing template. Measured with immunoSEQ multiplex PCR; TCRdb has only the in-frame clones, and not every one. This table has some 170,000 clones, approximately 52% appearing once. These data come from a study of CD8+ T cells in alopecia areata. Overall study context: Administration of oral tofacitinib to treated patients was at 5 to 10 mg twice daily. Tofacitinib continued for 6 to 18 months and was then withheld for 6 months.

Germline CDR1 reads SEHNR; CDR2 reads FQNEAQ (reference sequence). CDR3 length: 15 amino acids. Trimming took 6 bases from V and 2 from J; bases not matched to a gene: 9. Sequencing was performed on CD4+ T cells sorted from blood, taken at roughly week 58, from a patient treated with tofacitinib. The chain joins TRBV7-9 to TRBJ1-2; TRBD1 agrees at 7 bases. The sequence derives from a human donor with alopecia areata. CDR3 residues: CASSLNLGQNYGYTF. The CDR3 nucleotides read TGTGCCAGCAGTTTAAACCTGGGACAGAACTATGGCTACACCTTC.